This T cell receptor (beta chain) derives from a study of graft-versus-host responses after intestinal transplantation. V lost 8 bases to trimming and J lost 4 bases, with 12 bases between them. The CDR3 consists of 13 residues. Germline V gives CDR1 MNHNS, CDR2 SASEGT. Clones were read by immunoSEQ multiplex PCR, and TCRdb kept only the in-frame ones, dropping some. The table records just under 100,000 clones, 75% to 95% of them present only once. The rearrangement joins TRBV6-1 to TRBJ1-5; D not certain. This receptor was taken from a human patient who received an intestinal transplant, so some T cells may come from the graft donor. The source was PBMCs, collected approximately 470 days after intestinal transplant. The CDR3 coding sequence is TGTGCCAGCGCCACTCCCGCGAATCAGCCCCAGCATTTT. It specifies CASATPANQPQHF.